This T cell receptor (beta chain) is from a study of blood T cells in healthy people across ages. Study-level results: For the donors, CMV status was unknown and possibly confounded expanded clonotype changes. Older age coincided with a roughly linear decline in TCR beta diversity per million T cells. Those diversity estimates obtained from one million T cells were thought to be underestimates.

Per-sample yields of isolated PBMCs were at least 6.5 million. Using a J-beta primer mix together with a sample-barcoded 5' primer, a second PCR was run for 7 to 11 cycles. Using its own MiXCR run on the 5' RACE reads, TCRdb lists one record per CDR3 protein. Among 700,000 or so distinct CDR3 sequences, 22% were seen once, and the ten largest hold about 20%. As to this clonotype: What it binds is not known.

The junction had 4 bases not matched to a gene; V was cut back by 11 bases and J by 1 base. This CDR3 comprises 13 residues. The chain combines TRBV12-3 or TRBV12-4 with TRBJ2-3; the match to TRBD1 covers 9 bases. Sequencing was carried out using blood. This TCR was sampled from a man aged 70 or older in good health. The CDR3 region is CALRDRGTDTQYF. As DNA, the CDR3 is TGTGCCCTGCGGGACAGGGGCACAGATACGCAGTATTTT.